A selection of T cell receptor beta chains follows, all from one sample in a study of blood T cell repertoires in COVID-19. This table comes from immunoSEQ multiplex PCR, and its TCRdb copy is limited to in-frame clones, with some not included. The table records under 200,000 clones, 80% to 90% of them present only once. Sequenced: PBMCs or T cells enriched from blood (not recorded which). The receptors stem from a woman in her forties or fifties in a cohort exposed to, infected with or recovered from COVID-19 (not recorded which). The CDR3 runs from the conserved cysteine through the conserved F or W. D genes are given only for firm matches. Expanded clones get a size class; other rows say once, few or many, or leave the size out.

cdr3_length	v_call	j_call	clone_size	d_call	cdr3_aa	cdr3_nt
15	TRBV19	TRBJ1-5	once	NA	CASSPRGDSNQPQHF	TGTGCCAGTAGTCCGCGGGGGGATAGCAATCAGCCCCAGCATTTT
14	TRBV2	TRBJ1-2	NA	NA	CASRVEAGDYGYTF	TGTGCCAGCCGGGTAGAAGCAGGGGACTATGGCTACACCTTC
15	TRBV7-2	TRBJ2-5	NA	NA	CASSLERQGSKTQYF	TGTGCCAGCAGCTTAGAGAGGCAGGGTTCGAAGACCCAGTACTTC
15	TRBV7-3	TRBJ2-1	NA	NA	CASSLFGTGYNEQFF	TGTGCCAGCAGCTTATTTGGGACTGGTTACAATGAGCAGTTCTTC
14	TRBV5-1	TRBJ1-2	NA	NA	CASSLPGGGGGYTF	TGCGCCAGCAGCTTACCTGGGGGCGGAGGTGGCTACACCTTC
14	TRBV19	TRBJ2-5	NA	NA	CASSTKQIRGTQYF	TGTGCCAGTAGTACAAAGCAGATCCGGGGGACCCAGTACTTC
16	TRBV18	TRBJ2-3	NA	NA	CASSPVWGASTDTQYF	TGTGCCAGCTCACCGGTTTGGGGAGCCAGCACAGATACGCAGTATTTT
15	TRBV24-1	TRBJ1-2	NA	TRBD1	CATSDPGQGNYGYTF	TGTGCCACCAGTGACCCGGGACAGGGTAACTATGGCTACACCTTC
12	TRBV29-1	TRBJ2-7	NA	NA	CSVTPNSYEQYF	TGCAGCGTAACACCGAACTCCTACGAGCAGTACTTC
14	TRBV19	TRBJ2-7	NA	TRBD1	CASNPGTGKGEQYF	TGTGCCAGTAACCCCGGGACAGGGAAGGGCGAGCAGTACTTC
18	TRBV24-1	TRBJ2-2	NA	NA	CATSDLPGRGGNTGELFF	TGTGCCACCAGTGATTTGCCGGGTAGAGGAGGTAACACCGGGGAGCTGTTTTTT
14	TRBV24-1	TRBJ1-4	once	TRBD1	CATSGTGKDEKLFF	TGTGCCACCTCTGGGACAGGGAAGGATGAAAAACTGTTTTTT
11	TRBV28	TRBJ2-1	once	NA	CASRDRNEQFF	TGTGCCAGCAGAGACAGAAATGAGCAGTTCTTC
15	TRBV19	TRBJ2-3	NA	TRBD2	CATSGLAGTTDTQYF	TGTGCCACCTCCGGGCTAGCGGGAACCACAGATACGCAGTATTTT
14	TRBV9	TRBJ2-3	NA	NA	CASSGRGSTDTQYF	TGTGCCAGCAGCGGGCGGGGATCCACAGATACGCAGTATTTT
15	TRBV6-5	TRBJ2-1	NA	NA	CASSPTGTSYNEQFF	TGTGCCAGCAGCCCGACCGGGACTTCGTACAATGAGCAGTTCTTC
15	TRBV9	TRBJ1-5	NA	NA	CASSVGGYGNQPQHF	TGTGCCAGCAGTGTCGGGGGGTACGGCAATCAGCCCCAGCATTTT
14	TRBV6-2/TRBV6-3	TRBJ2-2	NA	NA	CASSRTRNTGELFF	TGTGCCAGCAGTCGGACAAGGAACACCGGGGAGCTGTTTTTT
16	TRBV11-3	TRBJ2-1	NA	NA	CASSSPDSRPGNEQFF	TGTGCCAGCAGCTCGCCCGACTCCCGGCCGGGCAATGAGCAGTTCTTC
16	TRBV19	TRBJ1-1	NA	TRBD1	CASSIFQGALNTEAFF	TGTGCCAGTAGTATTTTCCAGGGGGCATTGAACACTGAAGCTTTCTTT
14	TRBV6-5	TRBJ2-3	NA	NA	CASSYRQGRDTQYF	TGTGCCAGCAGTTACCGTCAGGGTAGAGATACGCAGTATTTT
16	TRBV21-1	TRBJ2-2	NA	NA	CASSKYTRGDTGELFF	TGTGCCAGCAGCAAATATACCAGGGGGGACACCGGGGAGCTGTTTTTT
16	TRBV24-1	TRBJ2-1	NA	TRBD1	CATSDSMDRGHNEQFF	TGTGCCACCAGTGATTCCATGGACAGGGGCCACAATGAGCAGTTCTTC
14	TRBV7-3	TRBJ2-1	NA	NA	CASSPLLVEGEQFF	TGTGCCAGCAGCCCACTCCTGGTCGAGGGTGAGCAGTTCTTC
12	TRBV27	TRBJ1-2	NA	NA	CASSFAGYGYTF	TGTGCCAGCAGTTTTGCAGGGTATGGCTACACCTTC
15	TRBV3-1/TRBV3-2	TRBJ1-6	NA	TRBD1	CASSQGDSRSSPLHF	TGTGCCAGCAGCCAAGGGGACAGCCGGTCTTCACCCCTCCACTTT
17	TRBV19	TRBJ1-4	once	TRBD1	CASSIWGQGSTNEKLFF	TGTGCCAGTAGTATATGGGGACAGGGGTCTACTAATGAAAAACTGTTTTTT
15	TRBV6-1	TRBJ1-2	NA	TRBD1	CASSQAAGTVYGYTF	TGTGCCAGCAGCCAAGCCGCCGGGACAGTCTATGGCTACACCTTC
17	TRBV9	TRBJ2-4	NA	TRBD2	CASSRRVQAGGPNIQYF	TGTGCCAGCAGCCGTAGGGTTCAGGCGGGAGGGCCGAACATTCAGTACTTC
16	TRBV7-9	TRBJ2-4	NA	NA	CASIPPQAVAKNIQYF	TGTGCCAGCATCCCCCCACAGGCCGTAGCCAAAAACATTCAGTACTTC
13	TRBV19	TRBJ2-7	NA	NA	CASSNRESYEQYF	TGTGCCAGTAGTAACAGGGAGTCCTACGAGCAGTACTTC
14	TRBV5-4	TRBJ1-1	NA	TRBD1	CASSNTGGALLAFF	TGTGCCAGCAGCAATACAGGGGGCGCTTTGTTAGCTTTCTTT
15	TRBV28	TRBJ1-3	NA	NA	CASSLRRVSGNTIYF	TGTGCCAGCAGTTTACGCCGGGTGTCTGGAAACACCATATATTTT
13	TRBV25-1	TRBJ2-3	NA	NA	CASSEYNTDTQYF	TGTGCCAGCAGTGAATACAACACAGATACGCAGTATTTT
14	TRBV6-5	TRBJ1-5	NA	TRBD1	CASRDTGAKGPQHF	TGTGCCAGCAGGGATACAGGGGCCAAAGGGCCCCAGCATTTT
12	TRBV21-1	TRBJ2-7	NA	NA	CAKRGESYEQYF	TGTGCCAAACGCGGGGAGAGCTACGAGCAGTACTTC
14	TRBV7-3	TRBJ2-2	NA	NA	CASSQTANTGELFF	TGTGCCAGCAGCCAGACAGCGAACACCGGGGAGCTGTTTTTT
15	TRBV3-1/TRBV3-2	TRBJ2-3	NA	TRBD1	CASSQMGQSTDTQYF	TGTGCCAGCAGCCAAATGGGACAGAGCACAGATACGCAGTATTTT
12	TRBV5-4	TRBJ1-5	NA	NA	CASSSSSGPQHF	TGTGCCAGCAGCTCATCCAGCGGGCCCCAGCATTTT
13	TRBV14	TRBJ2-7	NA	NA	CASSQAWTEEQYF	TGTGCCAGCAGCCAAGCTTGGACTGAGGAGCAGTACTTC
17	TRBV4-1	TRBJ2-7	NA	NA	CASSQGLLAKSSYEQYF	TGCGCCAGCAGCCAGGGTTTACTAGCTAAGAGCTCCTACGAGCAGTACTTC
13	TRBV11-2	TRBJ2-7	NA	NA	CASSLDRDYEQYF	TGTGCCAGCAGCTTAGACCGGGACTACGAGCAGTACTTC
16	TRBV10-3	TRBJ2-1	once	TRBD1	CAIRAGQGVDYNEQFF	TGTGCCATCAGGGCGGGACAGGGTGTGGACTACAATGAGCAGTTCTTC
16	TRBV28	TRBJ2-2	few	TRBD1	CASSFMGQSLTGELFF	TGTGCCAGCAGTTTTATGGGACAGTCCTTAACCGGGGAGCTGTTTTTT